Detailed here is one TCR beta chain. Its antigen is unidentified. For TCR, cDNA came from 5'RACE template switching, which added a universal primer site and UMIs. TCRdb itself ran the 5' RACE reads through MiXCR, one entry per CDR3 protein. The sample yields about 320,000 distinct CDR3 sequences, 3.5% to 4.5% seen once. The sample comes from a study of T cells after yellow fever vaccination. Whole-study results and caveats: Weaker in magnitude, the secondary response showed a faster peak on day 5 versus 15. Relatively few clonotypes were ones that appeared in both CD4 and CD8 compartments. Repertoires obtained by FACS sorting could include abundant clonotypes that entered as contaminants from the bulk population.

This TCR was sampled from a man aged 18 to 29 who received the YFV17D yellow fever vaccine. The source material was PBMCs, sampled 15 days after the yellow fever booster vaccination.

The CDR3 nucleotides are TGTGCCAGCAGCTTAATTAGGGCACCATCACCCCTCCACTTT. This codes for CASSLIRAPSPLHF. The chain combines TRBV7-2 with TRBJ1-6; D not certain. In germline, CDR1 is SGHTA, CDR2 FQGNSA. V was cut by 2 bases and J by 10 bases, with 12 bases left in between. This CDR3 spans 14 amino acids.